The clone carrying this TCR beta chain has at least ten counts. This sample was included in a study of Graves' ophthalmopathy and Graves' hyperthyroidism. TCR beta CDR3 regions were amplified from RNA transcripts. The first-round RT-PCR employed HTBI primers together with the Qiagen OneStep RT-PCR kit. A multiplex PCR was then performed as the second round. TCRdb re-called the multiplex PCR reads with MiXCR, one entry per CDR3 protein. The sample shows about 740,000 distinct CDR3 sequences, roughly two fifths of them seen only once. The germline V gene encodes CDR1 LNHNV and CDR2 YYDKDF (reference sequence). V shed 0 bases and J shed 2 bases, with 11 bases lying between them. This CDR3 spans 16 amino acids.

The TCR was taken from an adult man with Graves' ophthalmopathy. The sample consisted of peripheral blood. The gene calls are TRBV15 and TRBJ1-5, with D uncertain. CDR3 in DNA: TGTGCCACCAGCAGAGATCTAGGGTATGGCAATCAGCCCCAGCATTTT. Its protein is CATSRDLGYGNQPQHF. Variable domain in full (rest from reference TRBV15 and TRBJ1-5): DAMVIQNPRYQVTQFGKPVTLSCSQTLNHNVMYWYQQKSSQAPKLLFHYYDKDFNNEADTPDNFQSRRPNTSFCFLDIRSPGLGDTAMYLCATSRDLGYGNQPQHFGDGTRLSIL.